Below, one TCR beta chain is given with its context. Its antigen is unknown. The ends were cut back, 5 bases at V and 8 bases at J, with 15 bases in the middle. Germline CDR1 and CDR2: DFQATT and SNEGSKA (reference sequence). This CDR3 contains 12 residues. The sample comes from a study of T-cell reconstitution after alpha-beta-depleted transplantation in children. This sample's TCRbeta library carried unique molecular identifier barcodes. TCRdb fed the PCR reads into MiXCR, producing one record per CDR3 protein. The data show approximately 500,000 distinct CDR3 sequences, about 10% seen once. Findings and caveats of the study: Several hundred expanded graft clones reportedly were the source of alpha-beta T cells about two months after transplant.

V is TRBV20-1 and J is TRBJ1-2; D is uncertain. This sequence was found in a child aged 2 to 15 with inherited bone marrow failure, due to receive a stem cell transplant. This specimen was PBMCs, taken before TCRalphabeta/CD19-depleted stem cell transplant. CDR3 in amino acids: CSAPGPPGGYTF. The CDR3 DNA reads as TGCAGTGCTCCCGGGCCCCCGGGCGGCTACACCTTC.